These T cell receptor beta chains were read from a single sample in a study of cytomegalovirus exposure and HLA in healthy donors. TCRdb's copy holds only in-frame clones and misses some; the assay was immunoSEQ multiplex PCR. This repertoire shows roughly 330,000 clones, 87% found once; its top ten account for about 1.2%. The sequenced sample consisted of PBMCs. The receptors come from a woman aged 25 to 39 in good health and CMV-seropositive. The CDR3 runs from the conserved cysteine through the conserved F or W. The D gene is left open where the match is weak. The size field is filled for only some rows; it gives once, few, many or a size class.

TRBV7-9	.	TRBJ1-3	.	TGTGCCAGCACCCCGATAGCAGGGTCTGGAAACACCATATATTTT	CASTPIAGSGNTIYF
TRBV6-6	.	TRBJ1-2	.	TGTGCCAGCAGTTACTATGGGGGGAACTATGGCTACACCTTC	CASSYYGGNYGYTF
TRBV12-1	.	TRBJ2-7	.	TGTGCCAGCAGCTTGCATCCCTCCCTGGACAGCCCCACAATCTACGAGCAGTACTTC	CASSLHPSLDSPTIYEQYF
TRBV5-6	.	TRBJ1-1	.	TGTGCCAGCAGCTTGGTCACAGGGAGGGCTTTCTTT	CASSLVTGRAFF
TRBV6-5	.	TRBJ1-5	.	TGTGCCAGCAGCCAACAGGGTTCTCAGCCCCAGCATTTT	CASSQQGSQPQHF
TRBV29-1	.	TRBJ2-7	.	TGCAGCGTTGTCGGAGAGGACGGTAGCTCCTACGAGCAGTACTTC	CSVVGEDGSSYEQYF
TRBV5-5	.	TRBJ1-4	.	TGTGCCAGCAGCCTGGAGGGCCGACTTGAAAAACTGTTTTTT	CASSLEGRLEKLFF
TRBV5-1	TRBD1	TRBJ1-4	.	TGCGCCAGCAGCAGGACAGGACTCTCGGATGAAAAACTGTTTTTT	CASSRTGLSDEKLFF
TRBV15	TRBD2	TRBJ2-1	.	TGTGCCACCAGCTCTCCCCGGACTAGCGGAAGCTCCTACAATGAGCAGTTCTTC	CATSSPRTSGSSYNEQFF
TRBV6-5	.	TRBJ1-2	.	TGTGCCAGCAGTTACCCTGGATCAAGCGATGGCTACACCTTC	CASSYPGSSDGYTF
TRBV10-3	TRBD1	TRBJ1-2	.	TGTGCCATCGGGTCGGGGACAGAGGGCTACTATGGCTACACCTTC	CAIGSGTEGYYGYTF
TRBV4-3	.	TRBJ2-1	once	TGCGCCAGCAGCCAAGGTTTAGGTAACCATGAGCAGTTCTTC	CASSQGLGNHEQFF
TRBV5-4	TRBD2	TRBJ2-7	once	TGTGCCAGCAGCTTGCCGTCTAGCGGGAGCTACGAGCAGTACTTC	CASSLPSSGSYEQYF
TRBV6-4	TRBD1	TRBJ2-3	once	TGTGCCAGCAGTGATTCCGGACAGGGGGCCACAGATACGCAGTATTTT	CASSDSGQGATDTQYF
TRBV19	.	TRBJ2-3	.	TGTGCCAGTAGTATATGGAGGCCTGGGGGGCACACAGATACGCAGTATTTT	CASSIWRPGGHTDTQYF
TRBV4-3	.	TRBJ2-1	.	TGCGCCAGCAGCCAAGATGGGGCGAGGTACAATGAGCAGTTCTTC	CASSQDGARYNEQFF
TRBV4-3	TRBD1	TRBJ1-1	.	TGCGCCAGCAGCCAAGATTTAGGGGGCAGGACTGAAGCTTTCTTT	CASSQDLGGRTEAFF
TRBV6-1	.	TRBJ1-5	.	TGTGCCAGCAGTGAATCCGGACGCAATCAGCCCCAGCATTTT	CASSESGRNQPQHF